This T cell receptor (beta chain) was identified in a study of CD8 T cells in Susac syndrome (dated by TCRdb to between 2017 and 2020). As for the study more broadly: Repertoire sequencing was used to test whether CD8+ T cell activation and differentiation in Susac syndrome was antigen driven.

With respect to this clonotype: The clone's antigen remains unknown. Base qualities were left out, and no much larger clone turns up one base away.

V ends up 4 bases short and J 3 bases short, with an unmatched junction base count of 5. The germline V gene yields SNHLY for CDR1 and FYNNEI for CDR2. There are 14 amino acids in the CDR3, from cysteine to phenylalanine inclusive. This entry keeps only the CDR3 DNA: 42 bases, framed from base 1. High-throughput TCR beta sequencing profiled peripheral blood CD8+ and CD4+ T cells from healthy donors, Susac syndrome patients and multiple sclerosis patients. Healthy donors were included as age- and sex-matched controls. Bulk CD8+ and CD4+ T cells were purified magnetically by negative isolation, whereas CD8+ TEMRA cells were enriched by FACS. Blood was collected in EDTA tubes and processed within 24 hours, with PBMCs isolated through density gradient centrifugation. PBMCs intended for TCR sequencing were cryopreserved in liquid nitrogen and thawed later in a water bath at 37 degrees C. Purity of sorted or isolated CD4+, CD8+ and CD8+ TEMRA cells was at least 90%.

RNA was extracted with the RNeasy kit and roughly 0.5 to 1 ug was reverse transcribed using random hexamers. The immunoSEQ multiplex PCR assay, which covers 54 Vbeta and 13 Jbeta segments, was used to amplify TCR beta CDR3 regions. To correct PCR amplification bias, a synthetic template baseline was used for both primer optimization and computational correction. The original methods were these. Reads were annotated to V, D and J genes according to IMGT and were analyzed with immunoSEQ Analyzer, with only productive sequences retained. To calculate clonality, Shannon entropy was normalized by log2 of the number of productive unique sequences and then subtracted from one. Public and private clones were assessed among the 100 most prevalent clones of each patient and control. Clones were defined as Susac-specific when absent from the healthy and MS cohorts, from roughly 1,100 published viral clones and from other ImmuneACCESS disease sequences. TCRdb reworked the public reads: Q25 trimming with fastp, MiXCR clone assembly, productive beta chains retained. For every CDR3 protein sequence, its rows merge into one entry that carries the most common genes and DNA. None of the V and J calls come from the authors' own analysis; TCRdb made them. The sample table records some 120,000 distinct CDR3 sequences; more than 90% of these occur just once. The ten most abundant clones make up around 0.087% of the sample.

Paper-wide results and their limitations: The number of individuals in the TCR sequencing and HLA analysis was acknowledged as relatively small.

This receptor was obtained from a human donor in good health. Sequencing input: CD4+ T cells from PBMCs. The receptor chain draws on TRBV2 and TRBJ2-7, with 8 junctional bases fitting TRBD2. The DNA sequence is TGTGCCAGCAGTGGAAGGCTAGCGGGCTACGAGCAGTACTTC. Its translation is CASSGRLAGYEQYF.